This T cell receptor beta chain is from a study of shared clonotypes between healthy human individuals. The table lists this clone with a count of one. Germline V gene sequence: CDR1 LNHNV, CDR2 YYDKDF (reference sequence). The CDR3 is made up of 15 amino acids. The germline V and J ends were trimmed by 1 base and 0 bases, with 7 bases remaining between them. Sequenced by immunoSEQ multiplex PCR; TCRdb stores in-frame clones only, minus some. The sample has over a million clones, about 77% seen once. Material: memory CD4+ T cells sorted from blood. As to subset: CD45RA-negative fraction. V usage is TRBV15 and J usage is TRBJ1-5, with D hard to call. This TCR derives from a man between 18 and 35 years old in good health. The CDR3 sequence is CATSRGTRSNQPQHF. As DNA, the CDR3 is TGTGCCACCAGCAGAGGGACTCGTAGCAATCAGCCCCAGCATTTT.